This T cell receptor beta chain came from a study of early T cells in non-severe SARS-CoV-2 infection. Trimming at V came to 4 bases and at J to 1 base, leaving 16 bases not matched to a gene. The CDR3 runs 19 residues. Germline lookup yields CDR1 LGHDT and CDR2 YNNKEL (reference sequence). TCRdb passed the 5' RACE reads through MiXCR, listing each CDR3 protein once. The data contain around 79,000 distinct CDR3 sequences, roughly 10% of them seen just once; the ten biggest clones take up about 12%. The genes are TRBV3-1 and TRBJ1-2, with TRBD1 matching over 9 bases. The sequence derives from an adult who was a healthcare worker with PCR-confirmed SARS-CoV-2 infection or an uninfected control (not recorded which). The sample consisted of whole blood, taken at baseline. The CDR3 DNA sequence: TGTGCCAGCAGCCTACGCGGACAGGGGCGCTCAAGACGTAACTATGGCTACACCTTC. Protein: CASSLRGQGRSRRNYGYTF.